This T cell receptor (beta chain) was identified during a study of beta chain features in type 1 diabetes. Study-level results: TCRB CDR3s from Type 1 diabetes patients were moderately but significantly shorter in all four CD4+ subsets.

In its sample, this clone was seen a few times. The target antigen is unknown. Cells sorted by CD45RO/CCR7/CD25/CD127/CD95/CD27 comprised CD4+ naive, central memory, regulatory and stem cell-like memory cells. The CDR3 consists of 16 residues. V shed 3 bases, J shed 0 bases, and the junction held 6 bases outside the gene matches. The germline CDR1 and CDR2 sequences are SGDLS and YYNGEE. Reverse transcribing all isolated RNA meant expressed TCRB transcripts were sequenced. Using immunoSEQ multiplex PCR, the repertoire was profiled, and TCRdb retains in-frame clones only, with some absent. The sample carries approximately 170,000 clones, roughly 7.1% recorded once.

V is TRBV9 and J is TRBJ1-5; 7 bases fit TRBD1. The receptor was derived from a woman in her 40s with type 1 diabetes. Source material: central memory CD4+ T cells from blood. The CDR3: CASSATGEDSNQPQHF. The CDR3 nucleotides read TGTGCCAGCAGCGCCACAGGGGAGGATAGCAATCAGCCCCAGCATTTT.